This TCR beta chain was captured in a study of CD8 T cell repertoires and HIV-1 epitope variants. In the study overall: Twenty-five autologous and known Gag and Nef epitope variant peptides each stimulated T cells separately. An uncultured baseline aliquot held 1M T cells. Study outcomes and limitations: This assay reports beta chains of antigen-expanded cells, not T cell function. Four to six clonotypes recognized Nef KF9, one HW9, none TAALDMSHF.

Method: immunoSEQ multiplex PCR; TCRdb's copy keeps in-frame clones and lacks some. The data show about 95,000 clones, approximately 70% seen once. Comment on this clone: Its antigen is not known.

CDR3 length equals 15 residues. Germline CDR1 and CDR2: MNHNY and SVGAGI (reference sequence). Trimming took 0 bases from V and 3 from J, leaving 12 bases between them. This chain connects TRBV6-6 to TRBJ2-7, with D possibly matching TRBD1 (5 bases). Specimen: uncultured baseline CD8+ T cells from peripheral blood mononuclear cells (PBMCs). The clonotype was recovered from a male donor with HIV. CDR3 nucleotide sequence: TGTGCCAGCAGTTACTCGCCAGGGTTAGACTACGAGCAGTACTTC. Protein product: CASSYSPGLDYEQYF.